The 19 T cell receptor beta chains in this list originate from one sample, sequenced in a study of long-term antiretroviral therapy in people with HIV. The run of the v3.0 immunoSEQ assay was at survey level. Method: immunoSEQ multiplex PCR; TCRdb's copy keeps in-frame clones and lacks some. The sample holds almost 35,000 clones, approximately 85% seen once. The sequencing used unsorted PBMCs, collected just over 2.7 years before starting antiretroviral therapy. The receptors shown here come from a woman in her twenties or thirties with HIV.

The CDR3 here is CASSIGGTSYNEQFF. DNA for the CDR3: TGTGCCAGTAGTATAGGCGGGACCTCCTACAATGAGCAGTTCTTC. The gene calls are TRBV19 and TRBJ2-1, with D possibly matching TRBD2 (6 bases). V lost 1 base and J 0 bases, leaving 7 bases between the germline ends. Per the germline V gene, CDR1 is LNHDA and CDR2 is SQIVND (reference sequence). The CDR3 runs to 15 residues. Full variable domain (outside the CDR3, taken from reference TRBV19 and TRBJ2-1): DGGITQSPKYLFRKEGQNVTLSCEQNLNHDAMYWYRQDPGQGLRLIYYSQIVNDFQKGDIAEGYSVSREKKESFPLTVTSAQKNPTAFYLCASSIGGTSYNEQFFGPGTRLTVL.

This chain uses TRBV27 with TRBJ1-3; the match to TRBD1 covers 7 bases. J gave up 0 bases and V 6 bases, and 5 bases lay outside the gene matches. The germline gives CDR1 MNHEY, CDR2 SMNVEV (reference sequence). The CDR3 sequence is 15 residues long. The CDR3 is CASSATGISGNTIYF. Written as DNA, the CDR3 is TGTGCCAGCAGCGCGACAGGGATCTCTGGAAACACCATATATTTT.

The CDR3 here is CASGSRGGTVKETQYF. The CDR3 DNA is TGTGCTAGTGGTTCCCGCGGGGGGACGGTAAAAGAGACCCAGTACTTC. This chain uses TRBV12-5 with TRBJ2-5, with 8 bases matching TRBD2. Trimming took 4 bases from V and 3 from J; bases not matched to a gene: 10. This CDR3 is 16 amino acids long. Germline lookup yields CDR1 LGHNT and CDR2 FRNRAP.

The V gene is TRBV6-5, the J gene TRBJ2-1; possibly TRBD2 for D (6 bases). V was shortened by 3 bases and J by 8 bases, with 14 bases between the two germline ends. Germline V gene lookup returns CDR1 MNHEY and CDR2 SVGAGI. The CDR3 length is 14 residues. The CDR3 here is CASSYSAGPHEQFF. DNA of the CDR3: TGTGCCAGCAGTTATAGCGCGGGGCCCCATGAGCAGTTCTTC.

The chain recombines TRBV9 with TRBJ2-3; D unclear. CDR1 and CDR2 from the germline V gene are SGDLS and YYNGEE. Trimming took off 3 bases at V and 10 bases at J, with 15 bases between the two ends. CDR3 length: 13 amino acids. CDR3 protein: CASSGLFGSPQYF. CDR3 coding DNA: TGTGCCAGCAGCGGACTTTTCGGTTCGCCGCAGTATTTT.

The rearrangement uses TRBV5-1 and TRBJ1-5; D is possibly TRBD1 (5 bases). The CDR3 is 14 residues long. In germline, CDR1 is SGHRS, CDR2 YFSETQ. V was shortened by 5 bases and J by 4 bases, with 13 bases between the two germline ends. The DNA for the CDR3 is TGCGCCAGCAGTCAGGGAGGAGGAAATCAGCCCCAGCATTTT. Protein product: CASSQGGGNQPQHF.

The chain couples TRBV5-1 to TRBJ1-2; D gene uncertain. CDR3 length: 13 residues. Germline V lookup: CDR1 SGHRS, CDR2 YFSETQ. Trimming took off 0 bases at V and 7 bases at J, with 10 bases between the two ends. The CDR3 DNA reads TGCGCCAGCAGCTTGGGGTACGCCAGTGGCTACACCTTC. This sequence encodes CASSLGYASGYTF.

This chain joins TRBV6-5 and TRBJ1-2; maybe TRBD1 (5 bases). Germline V gives CDR1 MNHEY, CDR2 SVGAGI. Deletions cut 5 bases from V and 4 bases from J, with 17 bases between. The CDR3 extends over 15 amino acids. The CDR3 sequence: CASSPGGNKVYGYTF. The CDR3 DNA sequence: TGTGCCAGCAGTCCGGGGGGAAATAAGGTCTATGGCTACACCTTC.

The chain has TRBV6-1 and TRBJ2-7; 7 bases line up with TRBD2. The CDR3 is made up of 16 amino acids. V lost 2 bases, J lost 1 base, and 8 bases stayed unmatched. The germline gives CDR1 MNHNS, CDR2 SASEGT. The CDR3, as DNA: TGTGCCAGCAGTGAAAGGTGGAGCGGGAATTCCTACGAGCAGTACTTC. Translation: CASSERWSGNSYEQYF.

Only one count was recorded for this clone. The V and J genes are TRBV6-5 and TRBJ1-6; D not resolved. This CDR3 has 15 amino acids. Germline loops: CDR1 MNHEY, CDR2 SVGAGI. The V and J ends lost 6 bases and 7 bases respectively, with 16 bases between them. The CDR3 sequence is CASRKEHGVNSPLHF. For the CDR3, the DNA is TGTGCCAGCAGGAAAGAACATGGGGTCAATTCACCCCTCCACTTT.

The chain uses TRBV25-1 and TRBJ1-3; a possible D gene is TRBD1 (6 bases). V was trimmed by 10 bases and J by 4 bases, leaving 8 bases between them. The CDR3 covers 11 residues. Germline V gives CDR1 MGHDK, CDR2 SYGVNS. The CDR3 loop is CATGQGNTIYF. CDR3 nucleotides: TGTGCCACCGGACAGGGAAACACCATATATTTT.

This chain joins TRBV11-2 and TRBJ2-3; TRBD2 matches at 9 bases. The CDR3 length is 17 residues. V was pared by 0 bases and J by 3 bases, with 7 bases of the junction left unmatched. Germline V gene sequence: CDR1 SGHAT, CDR2 FQNNGV. As DNA, the CDR3 is TGTGCCAGCAGCTTAGATATCGCGGCGGGGGGGACAGATACGCAGTATTTT. Its protein product is CASSLDIAAGGTDTQYF.

The chain has TRBV6-6 and TRBJ1-1, with a weak D call TRBD1 (6 bases). CDR3 size: 13 residues. Germline assignment: CDR1 MNHNY and CDR2 SVGAGI (reference sequence). Trimming pared 6 bases from V and 5 bases from J, leaving 13 bases between. The CDR3, as DNA: TGTGCCAGCAGATGGGGGAGGGGGACTGAAGCTTTCTTT. Protein: CASRWGRGTEAFF.

CDR3 DNA sequence: TGTGCCAGCAGTCCCCCCGTGAACACTGAAGCTTTCTTT. Its protein product is CASSPPVNTEAFF. V and J are TRBV2 and TRBJ1-1; D uncertain. V was trimmed by 5 bases and J by 0 bases, leaving 7 bases between them. The CDR3 is 13 residues long. Germline V gene lookup returns CDR1 SNHLY and CDR2 FYNNEI. The variable domain in full, completed from reference TRBV2 and TRBJ1-1, reads EPEVTQTPSHQVTQMGQEVILRCVPISNHLYFYWYRQILGQKVEFLVSFYNNEISEKSEIFDDQFSVERPDGSNFTLKIRSTKLEDSAMYFCASSPPVNTEAFFGQGTRLTVV.

This clone has a single count. This rearrangement joins TRBV5-5 to TRBJ2-1, with D unresolved. V was pared by 5 bases and J by 6 bases, with 12 bases between. The germline CDR1 and CDR2 sequences are SGHKS and YYEKEE (reference sequence). The CDR3 consists of 13 residues. The CDR3 here is CASRRPAGNEQFF. CDR3 DNA: TGTGCCAGCAGGAGGCCCGCAGGCAATGAGCAGTTCTTC.

The chain employs TRBV2 and TRBJ1-4, with D perhaps TRBD1 (6 bases). Germline V gives CDR1 SNHLY, CDR2 FYNNEI. V lost 6 bases and J lost 7, with 18 bases in between. This CDR3 has 15 residues. CDR3 sequence: CASSKQGGEAEKLFF. For the CDR3, the DNA is TGTGCCAGCAGCAAACAGGGAGGAGAGGCTGAAAAACTGTTTTTT.

The J gene is TRBJ2-7, the V gene TRBV6-1; maybe TRBD2 (5 bases). The ends were cut back, 6 bases at V and 6 bases at J, with 12 bases in the middle. Germline V gene sequence: CDR1 MNHNS, CDR2 SASEGT. This CDR3 is 12 amino acids long. The CDR3 DNA reads TGTGCCAGCAGAGAACAGAGGGCCGAGCAGTACGTC. The encoded protein is CASREQRAEQYV.

The chain joins TRBV10-3 to TRBJ2-3; D possibly corresponds to TRBD1 (6 bases). From germline, CDR1 is ENHRY and CDR2 SYGVKD. The CDR3 has 14 amino acids. V was shortened by 4 bases and J by 2 bases, with 10 bases between the two germline ends. CDR3 sequence: CAISGTANTDTQYF. The CDR3, as DNA: TGTGCCATCAGTGGGACAGCTAACACAGATACGCAGTATTTT.

This rearrangement joins TRBV15 to TRBJ1-3; D remains ambiguous. From germline, CDR1 is LNHNV and CDR2 YYDKDF (reference sequence). Trimming took 0 bases from V and 1 from J, leaving 13 bases between them. This CDR3 comprises 17 residues. CDR3 amino acids: CATSRDPLTTSGNTIYF. The CDR3, as DNA: TGTGCCACCAGCAGAGATCCCCTGACAACTTCTGGAAACACCATATATTTT.